These T cell receptor beta chains were read from a single sample in a study of molecular identifiers for immune sequencing clone quantification. Each CDR3 protein gets one entry after TCRdb re-called the PCR reads with MiXCR. The sample holds about 640,000 distinct CDR3 sequences, 15% to 20% seen once. The sample was naive CD8+ T cells from blood, with Jurkat cell RNA spiked in. The source is a human donor in good health. Some libraries in this study had Jurkat cell RNA spiked in. CDR3s include the opening cysteine and the closing phenylalanine or tryptophan. Fields, in order: V gene, CDR3 length, D gene, clone size, J gene, CDR3 protein, CDR3 DNA. A D gene is named only where the DNA matches it firmly. Where a row states a size, it is once, few, many or the class of an expanded clone; other rows omit it.

V: TRBV4-1; length: 15; D: TRBD1; size: many; J: TRBJ1-1; CDR3: CASRRQGSLNTEAFF; DNA: TGCGCCAGCAGACGACAGGGGTCTTTGAACACTGAAGCTTTCTTT
V: TRBV9; length: 15; D: .; size: many; J: TRBJ2-6; CDR3: CASSVAGPGANVLTF; DNA: TGTGCCAGCAGCGTAGCAGGGCCTGGGGCCAACGTCCTGACTTTC
V: TRBV10-2; length: 20; D: TRBD2; size: few; J: TRBJ2-1; CDR3: CASSEPLWGSGGSLYGEQFF; DNA: TGCGCCAGCAGTGAGCCCCTCTGGGGTAGCGGGGGGTCGCTGTACGGTGAGCAGTTCTTC
V: TRBV19; length: 15; D: TRBD1; size: many; J: TRBJ1-5; CDR3: CASSITGGTNQPQHF; DNA: TGTGCCAGTAGTATTACAGGGGGAACAAATCAGCCCCAGCATTTT
V: TRBV9; length: 15; D: TRBD2; size: many; J: TRBJ2-7; CDR3: CASSVDDGGWYEQYF; DNA: TGTGCCAGCAGCGTAGATGACGGGGGGTGGTACGAGCAGTACTTC
V: TRBV14; length: 15; D: TRBD2; size: few; J: TRBJ2-1; CDR3: CANSQPSGRANEQFF; DNA: TGTGCCAACAGCCAACCTAGCGGGAGGGCGAATGAGCAGTTCTTC
V: TRBV12-3/TRBV12-4; length: 16; D: .; size: .; J: TRBJ2-5; CDR3: CASSLSGRENQETQYF; DNA: TGTGCCAGCAGTTTATCAGGCAGGGAGAACCAAGAGACCCAGTACTTC
V: TRBV4-2; length: 18; D: TRBD2; size: .; J: TRBJ2-7; CDR3: CASSQDGTSGRAMYEQYF; DNA: TGTGCCAGCAGCCAAGATGGGACTAGCGGGAGGGCCATGTACGAGCAGTACTTC
V: TRBV5-1; length: 12; D: .; size: many; J: TRBJ2-1; CDR3: CASSLEGVEQFF; DNA: TGCGCCAGCAGCTTGGAAGGGGTGGAGCAGTTCTTC
V: TRBV5-5; length: 18; D: TRBD2; size: many; J: TRBJ2-1; CDR3: CASSPGLAGGYSYNEQFF; DNA: TGTGCCAGCAGCCCAGGACTAGCGGGAGGGTACTCCTACAATGAGCAGTTCTTC
V: TRBV4-3; length: 16; D: .; size: many; J: TRBJ1-5; CDR3: CASSQVYRDKTQPQHF; DNA: TGCGCCAGCAGCCAAGTCTACAGAGATAAGACTCAGCCCCAGCATTTT
V: TRBV7-3; length: 16; D: TRBD1; size: few; J: TRBJ2-5; CDR3: CASSLGGRGLLETQYF; DNA: TGTGCCAGCAGCTTAGGGGGCAGGGGGCTTCTCGAGACCCAGTACTTC
V: TRBV9; length: 13; D: .; size: .; J: TRBJ2-7; CDR3: CASSVAVNYEQYF; DNA: TGTGCCAGCAGCGTAGCGGTAAACTACGAGCAGTACTTC
V: TRBV6-5; length: 15; D: .; size: .; J: TRBJ1-2; CDR3: CASSYSRGGGDGYTF; DNA: TGTGCCAGCAGTTACTCGAGGGGGGGGGGGGATGGCTACACCTTC
V: TRBV7-9; length: 15; D: .; size: .; J: TRBJ2-1; CDR3: CASSLVGRSYNEQFF; DNA: TGTGCCAGCAGCTTAGTTGGCCGGTCCTACAATGAGCAGTTCTTC
V: TRBV5-4; length: 13; D: .; size: many; J: TRBJ2-7; CDR3: CASSPPMNYEQYF; DNA: TGTGCCAGCAGCCCCCCGATGAACTACGAGCAGTACTTC
V: TRBV11-2; length: 15; D: .; size: many; J: TRBJ2-5; CDR3: CASSHWGVSQETQYF; DNA: TGTGCCAGCAGCCATTGGGGGGTTAGCCAAGAGACCCAGTACTTC
V: TRBV4-3; length: 16; D: .; size: many; J: TRBJ1-3; CDR3: CASSQDRAGGGDTIYF; DNA: TGCGCCAGCAGCCAAGATCGAGCGGGCGGCGGGGACACCATATATTTT
V: TRBV6-5; length: 18; D: .; size: few; J: TRBJ2-7; CDR3: CASSYTPLDGTTTYEQYF; DNA: TGTGCCAGCAGTTATACCCCCTTGGACGGGACAACCACCTACGAGCAGTACTTC
V: TRBV2; length: 15; D: TRBD2; size: many; J: TRBJ2-7; CDR3: CASSEGSGLDYEQYF; DNA: TGTGCCAGCAGTGAGGGTTCAGGACTAGACTACGAGCAGTACTTC
V: TRBV20-1; length: 14; D: .; size: many; J: TRBJ1-5; CDR3: CSPPWQEFDQPQHF; DNA: TGCAGTCCCCCATGGCAGGAATTTGATCAGCCCCAGCATTTT
V: TRBV29-1; length: 14; D: TRBD2; size: many; J: TRBJ2-5; CDR3: CSVVLAGEGETQYF; DNA: TGCAGCGTTGTCCTAGCGGGAGAGGGTGAGACCCAGTACTTC
V: TRBV14; length: 18; D: TRBD1; size: many; J: TRBJ1-2; CDR3: CASSHPGQGAQIPHGYTF; DNA: TGTGCCAGCAGCCATCCGGGACAGGGGGCCCAAATTCCTCATGGCTACACCTTC
V: TRBV29-1; length: 15; D: TRBD1; size: many; J: TRBJ2-5; CDR3: CSAGLDREGTETQYF; DNA: TGCAGCGCTGGATTGGACAGGGAAGGGACAGAGACCCAGTACTTC
V: TRBV7-9; length: 16; D: TRBD2; size: few; J: TRBJ2-3; CDR3: CASSLAIAGVTDTQYF; DNA: TGTGCCAGCAGCTTAGCAATAGCGGGAGTCACAGATACGCAGTATTTT
V: TRBV6-5; length: 15; D: TRBD1; size: many; J: TRBJ1-5; CDR3: CASRPGQGSNQPQHF; DNA: TGTGCCAGCAGGCCGGGACAGGGGAGCAATCAGCCCCAGCATTTT
V: TRBV4-2; length: 14; D: TRBD1; size: many; J: TRBJ2-3; CDR3: CASSWTGDTDTQYF; DNA: TGTGCCAGCAGCTGGACAGGAGACACAGATACGCAGTATTTT
V: TRBV20-1; length: 18; D: TRBD1; size: many; J: TRBJ1-6; CDR3: CSARAPQGVSSYNSPLHF; DNA: TGCAGTGCTAGGGCCCCACAGGGGGTGAGCTCCTATAATTCACCCCTCCACTTT
V: TRBV19; length: 15; D: TRBD1; size: .; J: TRBJ2-2; CDR3: CASSIASTGTGELFF; DNA: TGTGCCAGTAGTATAGCCTCGACAGGGACCGGGGAGCTGTTTTTT
V: TRBV28; length: 14; D: TRBD2; size: many; J: TRBJ2-1; CDR3: CASSLGGREYEQFF; DNA: TGTGCCAGCAGTTTAGGCGGGAGGGAATATGAGCAGTTCTTC
V: TRBV7-8; length: 16; D: TRBD2; size: many; J: TRBJ2-3; CDR3: CASSFASLAVTDTQYF; DNA: TGTGCCAGCAGCTTCGCTTCACTAGCGGTCACAGATACGCAGTATTTT